One and the same sample provided the 18 T cell receptor beta chains below, sequenced in a study of blood T cell repertoires in COVID-19. Assay used: immunoSEQ multiplex PCR; TCRdb lists only in-frame clones, some missing. The table records 25,000 to 35,000 clones, approximately 85% of them present only once. Sequencing used peripheral blood. The receptors shown here come from a human donor in a cohort sampled during active COVID-19.

The chain links TRBV10-3 to TRBJ2-7; 9 nucleotides line up with TRBD1. Trimming at V came to 3 bases and at J to 2 bases, leaving 2 bases not matched to a gene. CDR3 length: 14 amino acids. Germline loops: CDR1 ENHRY, CDR2 SYGVKD. The CDR3 nucleotides read TGTGCCATCAGTGAAGGGACAGGGACCTACGAGCAGTACTTC. Residues: CAISEGTGTYEQYF.

The chain is built from TRBV29-1 and TRBJ2-1, with D maybe TRBD2 (5 bases). The CDR3 totals 14 residues. Germline V gives CDR1 SQVTM, CDR2 ANQGSEA. The V end lost 1 base, the J end lost 4 bases, and 11 bases lay between the germline ends. CDR3: CSVEARGTYNEQFF. DNA for the CDR3: TGCAGCGTTGAAGCTCGGGGTACGTACAATGAGCAGTTCTTC.

Relative to its sample, this clone is medium-sized. V and J are TRBV3-1 (or the pseudogene TRBV3-2) and TRBJ2-7; TRBD2 matches at 7 bases. CDR1 and CDR2 from the germline V gene are LGHDT and YNNKEL (reference sequence). With 1 base clipped from V and 2 bases from J, the junction kept 14 bases outside the gene matches. CDR3 length equals 18 residues. CDR3 DNA sequence: TGTGCCAGCAGCCAAGTCGGGATTAGCGGTGCGGGGGCCTACGAGCAGTACTTC. It yields the protein CASSQVGISGAGAYEQYF.

The sample holds one count of this clone. The V gene is TRBV19, the J gene TRBJ2-1, with TRBD2 identical over 7 bases. Trimming cost V 3 bases and J 7 bases; bases outside gene matches: 3. CDR3 length: 13 residues. The germline V gene has CDR1 LNHDA and CDR2 SQIVND (reference sequence). The CDR3 region is CASSISGRNEQFF. In DNA form, the CDR3 reads TGTGCCAGTAGTATTAGCGGGCGTAATGAGCAGTTCTTC.

V and J are TRBV19 and TRBJ2-4; 9 positions match TRBD1. The germline V gene has CDR1 LNHDA and CDR2 SQIVND (reference sequence). The length of the CDR3 is 17 residues. The V segment lost 6 bases and the J segment 1 base; nucleotides outside the gene matches: 10. CDR3 sequence (DNA): TGTGCCAGTAGCAGAGACCGGACAGGGGTCGCCAAAAACATTCAGTACTTC. It encodes CASSRDRTGVAKNIQYF. The full variable domain, its missing parts supplied by reference TRBV19 and TRBJ2-4, is DGGITQSPKYLFRKEGQNVTLSCEQNLNHDAMYWYRQDPGQGLRLIYYSQIVNDFQKGDIAEGYSVSREKKESFPLTVTSAQKNPTAFYLCASSRDRTGVAKNIQYFGAGTRLSVL.

The V gene is TRBV24-1, the J gene TRBJ2-5; weak D call: TRBD2 (5 bases). This CDR3 is 16 amino acids long. V lost 0 bases and J lost 4, with 14 bases in between. Germline loops: CDR1 KGHDR, CDR2 SFDVKD. The CDR3 sequence is CATSDLGGGNSETQYF. CDR3 DNA sequence: TGTGCCACCAGTGATTTGGGTGGAGGCAACTCAGAGACCCAGTACTTC.

The chain carries TRBV6-5 and TRBJ1-2, with 9 bases identical to TRBD1. The junction had 6 bases not matched to a gene; V was cut back by 6 bases and J by 4 bases. CDR1 is MNHEY and CDR2 is SVGAGI in the germline V gene. The CDR3 is 14 residues long. In DNA, the CDR3 is TGTGCCAGCAGCCCGGGACAGGGCCCCTATGGCTACACCTTC. Protein product: CASSPGQGPYGYTF.

V and J are TRBV6-5 and TRBJ2-3; 9 positions agree with TRBD2. Germline CDR1 is MNHEY and CDR2 is SVGAGI. V lost 8 bases to trimming and J lost 4 bases; unmatched junction nucleotides: 10. The CDR3 spans 15 residues. CDR3 protein: CASRRAGGLSDTQYF. DNA of the CDR3: TGTGCCAGCCGGCGGGCGGGGGGGCTCTCAGATACGCAGTATTTT.

The chain links TRBV27 to TRBJ2-7; D possibly corresponds to TRBD1 (6 bases). Germline assignment: CDR1 MNHEY and CDR2 SMNVEV (reference sequence). V was clipped by 7 bases and J by 2 bases, with 21 bases between them. CDR3 length: 16 amino acids. The CDR3 DNA reads TGTGCCAGCACTCGCCTGGGGGCAGGGCCAACCTACGAGCAGTACTTC. Protein: CASTRLGAGPTYEQYF.

V is TRBV19 and J is TRBJ1-2, with D tentatively TRBD1 (5 bases). V lost 4 bases and J 7 bases, leaving 28 bases between the germline ends. There are 18 residues in the CDR3. The germline V gene encodes CDR1 LNHDA and CDR2 SQIVND (reference sequence). This CDR3 is CASSTPPSAGRTKGGYTF. As DNA, the CDR3 is TGTGCCAGTAGTACCCCACCCTCTGCGGGGCGAACTAAGGGTGGCTACACCTTC.

This chain uses TRBV18 with TRBJ2-5, with 8 bases identical to TRBD1. This CDR3 has 17 amino acids. Per germline, CDR1 KGHSH and CDR2 LQKENI. V was clipped by 0 bases and J by 1 base; unmatched bases: 7. CDR3 in DNA: TGTGCCAGCTCACCACCTGGCGACAGGGGTCTCCAAGAGACCCAGTACTTC. Translating it yields CASSPPGDRGLQETQYF.

The chain couples TRBV28 to TRBJ2-3; 8 bases line up with TRBD2. Germline V CDR1 and CDR2: MDHEN, SYDVKM. This CDR3 contains 15 residues. The trim removed 4 bases at V and 7 bases at J, leaving 10 bases unmatched. CDR3: CASSYPGTSGHTQYF. The CDR3 DNA follows: TGTGCCAGCAGTTACCCAGGGACTAGTGGACATACGCAGTATTTT.

V is TRBV10-3 and J is TRBJ2-7, with TRBD2 matching 7 bases. The CDR3 sequence is 14 residues long. V lost 3 bases and J lost 4; bases outside the gene matches: 6. Germline V gene lookup returns CDR1 ENHRY and CDR2 SYGVKD. CDR3 nucleotides: TGTGCCATCAGTGACTGGCGGGAGAGGTACGAGCAGTACTTC. As protein: CAISDWRERYEQYF.

The chain uses TRBV10-3 and TRBJ2-5, with 9 positions matching TRBD2. The CDR3 spans 15 residues. With 10 bases clipped from V and 4 bases from J, the junction kept 13 bases outside the gene matches. Per the germline V gene, CDR1 is ENHRY and CDR2 is SYGVKD. CDR3 sequence (DNA): TGTGCCACCCAGACGCGGGGGGGCCGGGGAGAGACCCAGTACTTC. Amino acids: CATQTRGGRGETQYF.

V is TRBV7-8 and J is TRBJ2-7; no definite D call. CDR3 length: 14 amino acids. The ends were cut back, 5 bases at V and 5 bases at J, with 16 bases in the middle. Germline V gives CDR1 SGHVS, CDR2 FQNEAQ. CDR3 nucleotide sequence: TGTGCCAGCAGCCTAATGGGTGGAAGCGACGAGCAGTACTTC. Translated: CASSLMGGSDEQYF.

J is TRBJ2-1 and V is TRBV27; 10 bases map to TRBD1. This CDR3 comprises 16 residues. Germline-derived CDR1 and CDR2 are MNHEY and SMNVEV (reference sequence). J was trimmed by 6 bases and V by 5 bases; bases with no gene match: 10. The CDR3 protein is CASSAAGTGVFNEQFF. The CDR3 coding sequence is TGTGCCAGCAGTGCAGCCGGGACAGGGGTCTTCAATGAGCAGTTCTTC.

The DNA for the CDR3 is TGTGCCAGCCATGGGGGGGCAAGCAATCAAGAGACCCAGTACTTC. This codes for CASHGGASNQETQYF. The rearrangement uses TRBV7-8 and TRBJ2-5, with D possibly TRBD2 on 7 matching bases. Germline CDR1 reads SGHVS; CDR2 reads FQNEAQ. Between the trimmed V and J ends, which lost 8 bases and 2 bases, there was a span of 18 bases. The length of the CDR3 is 15 residues.

The rearrangement uses TRBV5-1 and TRBJ2-1; 8 bases map to TRBD2. Germline lookup yields CDR1 SGHRS and CDR2 YFSETQ. This CDR3 is built from 14 residues. Unmatched junction bases numbered 10, after V lost 4 bases and J lost 10 bases. The CDR3, as DNA: TGCGCCAGCAGCCTCCCGGGACTAGAGGACGAGCAGTTCTTC. The encoded protein is CASSLPGLEDEQFF.